These 5 T cell receptor beta chains were all obtained from the same sample, sequenced in a study of human T cells and chemical hapten exposure. Described time point: pre-sensitization, week 0. Treatment noted: therapeutic diphenylcyclopropenone sensitization with weekly scalp DPC. One entry per CDR3 protein results from TCRdb running MiXCR on the RACE reads. The sample shows tens of thousands of distinct CDR3 sequences, around 9.6% of them seen only once. The sample consisted of whole blood, taken in connection with sensitization to the hapten diphenylcyclopropenone (DPC). The source of these receptors is a middle-aged woman with alopecia areata. Some clones in this sample may be carry-over from other donors' samples.

This clonotype was seen a few times. This chain links TRBV7-6 with TRBJ2-7; 8 bases are a match to TRBD2. V lost 3 bases and J lost 5; bases outside the gene matches: 3. CDR3 size: 13 residues. CDR1 and CDR2 from the germline V gene are SGHVS and FNYEAQ. The CDR3 loop is CASSLGTRNEQYF. The CDR3 coding sequence is TGTGCCAGCAGCTTGGGGACTAGAAACGAGCAGTACTTC. The full variable domain, its missing parts supplied by reference TRBV7-6 and TRBJ2-7, is GAGVSQSPRYKVTKRGQDVALRCDPISGHVSLYWYRQALGQGPEFLTYFNYEAQQDKSGLPNDRFSAERPEGSISTLTIQRTEQRDSAMYRCASSLGTRNEQYFGPGTRLTVT.

This clonotype appeared many times. The genes are TRBV5-6 and TRBJ2-3; D unclear. Germline V lookup: CDR1 SGHDT, CDR2 YYEEEE. The CDR3 is 17 amino acids. V was trimmed by 0 bases and J by 2 bases, leaving 16 bases between them. The CDR3 region has the DNA TGTGCCAGCAGCTTGGGACGGGTTATTCGCGTCACAGATACGCAGTATTTT. Protein: CASSLGRVIRVTDTQYF.

This chain links TRBV7-2 with TRBJ2-3; a possible D gene is TRBD1 (6 bases). V lost 3 bases and J lost 7, with 17 bases in between. This CDR3 is built from 15 residues. Germline assignment: CDR1 SGHTA and CDR2 FQGNSA. CDR3 in amino acids: CASSFGQPIENTQYF. The DNA for the CDR3 is TGTGCCAGCAGCTTCGGACAGCCTATAGAGAATACGCAGTATTTT.

In this sample, this clonotype turned up many times. This sequence joins TRBV6-2 or TRBV6-3 and TRBJ1-6, with 7 positions matching TRBD1. Trimming took 10 bases from V and 6 from J; bases not matched to a gene: 18. This CDR3 has 17 residues. Germline values: CDR1 MNHEY, CDR2 SVGEGT. CDR3 protein: CATTPSYGQAINSPLHF. In nucleotides, the CDR3 is TGTGCCACCACCCCATCGTACGGACAGGCTATTAATTCACCCCTCCACTTT.

The chain links TRBV28 to TRBJ2-2; 10 bases are shared with TRBD2. Looked up from germline, CDR1 is MDHEN and CDR2 is SYDVKM. The V segment lost 5 bases and the J segment 0 bases; nucleotides outside the gene matches: 9. The CDR3 sequence is 18 residues long. The CDR3 DNA follows: TGTGCCAGCAGTCCACTCGGACTAGCGGTGACGAACACCGGGGAGCTGTTTTTT. This encodes CASSPLGLAVTNTGELFF.